This TCR beta chain was documented in a study of tumor-infiltrating lymphocytes in localized non-small cell lung cancer. Whole-study findings and limits: TCR sequencing covered a subset of patients with enough tissue. Different pieces of the same tissue were used for each assay. Tumor T-cell fraction was not associated with recurrence-free survival.

The CDR3 spans 14 residues. The trim removed 6 bases at V and 7 bases at J, leaving 11 bases unmatched. CDR1 and CDR2 from the germline V gene are KGHSH and LQKENI. This clone appeared a single time. The antigen is not known. Some clones are missing from TCRdb's copy, which holds only in-frame ones; the method was immunoSEQ multiplex PCR. Among about 12,000 clones listed, 66% were seen once. The specimen was lung tumor tissue. The chain is built from TRBV18 and TRBJ1-1; 7 nucleotides align to TRBD1. The clonotype originates from a human donor with non-small cell lung cancer. In DNA, the CDR3 is TGTGCCAGCTCCGCGACAGGGTGGAATGGTGAAGCTTTCTTT. Residues: CASSATGWNGEAFF.